This T cell receptor beta chain was retrieved from a study of blood T cell repertoires in COVID-19. Study summary: PBMCs, B-cell-depleted T cells, or T cells provided the cDNA or gDNA that made up the material.

Some clones are missing from TCRdb's copy, which holds only in-frame ones; the method was immunoSEQ multiplex PCR. Among more than 250,000 clones listed, approximately 88% were seen once. Germline V gene lookup returns CDR1 MGHRA and CDR2 YSYEKL. This CDR3 spans 15 amino acids. V gave up 3 bases and J gave up 3 bases; unmatched junction bases: 7. Recruited during active infection, patients (from Seattle) were subsequently followed longitudinally. The source material was peripheral blood. The chain recombines TRBV4-1 with TRBJ2-7, with 8 bases identical to TRBD2. This clonotype was obtained from a woman aged 25 to 39 with COVID-19, enrolled during active disease. This CDR3 is CASSQISGGDYEQYF. For the CDR3, the DNA is TGCGCCAGCAGCCAGATCAGCGGGGGTGACTACGAGCAGTACTTC.